Reported below is one T cell receptor beta chain. Assay used: immunoSEQ multiplex PCR; TCRdb lists only in-frame clones, some missing. This table holds tens of thousands of clones, roughly 90% found once. This entry comes from a study of T cell changes during pregnancy in multiple sclerosis. CDR3 length equals 14 residues. J lost 7 bases, V lost 4 bases, and 9 bases had no gene match. Germline-derived CDR1 and CDR2 are GTSNPN and SVGIG (reference sequence). The source was peripheral blood, collected after pregnancy. The chain joins TRBV30 to TRBJ2-1, with 8 bases that match TRBD2. This TCR came from a female donor in good health, enrolled as a control in a pregnancy study. CDR3 sequence reads: CAWTGGGGRNEQFF. Here the CDR3 DNA reads TGTGCCTGGACGGGGGGCGGGGGGAGGAATGAGCAGTTCTTC.